The clone carrying this TCR beta chain has at least ten counts. Antigen: not known. Donors uniformly comprised healthy Caucasians. TCRdb reprocessed the 5' RACE reads with MiXCR, giving one entry per CDR3 protein. The sample consists of 300,000 to 400,000 distinct CDR3 sequences, roughly 9% of them appearing once. These data are taken from a study of identical twins. Study-wide points: Out-of-frame alpha sequences common to twins exhibited a surplus of low generation probability. Cord blood beta clonotypes that were abundant carried fewer insertions, and memory repertoires showed no such trend.

Germline V gene sequence: CDR1 SQVTM, CDR2 ANQGSEA. This CDR3 is 14 amino acids long. Trimming at V came to 7 bases and at J to 0 bases, leaving 6 bases not matched to a gene. The TCR originated in a woman in her fifties or sixties in good health. The sequenced material came from naive T cells sorted from blood. The rearrangement joins TRBV29-1 to TRBJ2-1, with TRBD1 identical over 7 bases. CDR3 nucleotide sequence: TGCAGCGCCCGGGCAGGGGGCTCCTACAATGAGCAGTTCTTC. Translated: CSARAGGSYNEQFF.